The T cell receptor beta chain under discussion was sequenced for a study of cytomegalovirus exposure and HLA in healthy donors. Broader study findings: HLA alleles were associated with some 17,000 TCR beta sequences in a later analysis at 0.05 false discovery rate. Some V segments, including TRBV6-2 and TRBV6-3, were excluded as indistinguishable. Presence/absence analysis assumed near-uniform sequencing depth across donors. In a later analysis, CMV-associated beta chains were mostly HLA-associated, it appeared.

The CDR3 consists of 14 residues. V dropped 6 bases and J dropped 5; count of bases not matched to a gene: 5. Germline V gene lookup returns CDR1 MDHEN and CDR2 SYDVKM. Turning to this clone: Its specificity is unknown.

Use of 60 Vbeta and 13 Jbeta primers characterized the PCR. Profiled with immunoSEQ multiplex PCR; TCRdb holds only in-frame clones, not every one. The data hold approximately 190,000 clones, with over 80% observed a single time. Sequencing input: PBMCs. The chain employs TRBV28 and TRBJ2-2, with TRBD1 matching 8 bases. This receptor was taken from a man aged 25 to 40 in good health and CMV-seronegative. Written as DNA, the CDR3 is TGTGCCAGCAGCGGACAGGGTGGAACCGGGGAGCTGTTTTTT. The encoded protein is CASSGQGGTGELFF.